The entry below gives a single T cell receptor (beta chain) sequence along with its context. Libraries were prepared by immunoSEQ multiplex PCR; TCRdb keeps only in-frame clonotypes and omits some of them. The table lists over 200,000 clones, approximately 92% of them singletons. Germline CDR1 is KGHSH and CDR2 is LQKENI. This CDR3 is built from 15 residues. After removal of 1 base from V and 3 bases from J, the junction contained 4 bases not matched to a gene. The data belong to a study of blood T cell repertoires in COVID-19. Whole-study context: Nucleic acid was either cDNA or gDNA, and it came from T cells, B-cell-depleted T cells, or PBMCs.

The J gene is TRBJ1-1, the V gene TRBV18; 8 bases match TRBD1. The TCR sequence derives from a person under 35 with COVID-19, enrolled during active disease. Specimen: peripheral blood. The DNA for the CDR3 is TGTGCCAGCTCACCACAATCAGGGGGCCACACTGAAGCTTTCTTT. Translating gives CASSPQSGGHTEAFF.